The clone carrying this TCR beta chain was counted once. Trimming cost V 6 bases and J 4 bases; bases outside gene matches: 6. Germline CDR1 and CDR2: MGHRA and YSYEKL. This CDR3 region has 15 residues. Reverse transcription of about 0.5 to 1 ug RNA was carried out with random hexamers. TCRdb re-called the immunoSEQ multiplex PCR reads through MiXCR, storing one row per CDR3 protein. Among fewer than 350,000 distinct CDR3 sequences listed, about 82% were seen once. The sample is drawn from a study of CD8 T cells in Susac syndrome. The rearrangement links TRBV4-1 to TRBJ2-2, with TRBD2 matching over 9 bases. The TCR originated in a human donor with multiple sclerosis. Sequences were obtained from CD8+ T cells from PBMCs. The DNA for the CDR3 is TGCGCCAGCAGTCGGACTAGCGAGGGCACCGGGGAGCTGTTTTTT. Translation: CASSRTSEGTGELFF.